This T cell receptor (beta chain) was recorded in a study of spatial heterogeneity in lung cancer. TCRdb called the 5' RACE reads again in MiXCR, with one record for every CDR3 protein. The data show tens of thousands of distinct CDR3 sequences, 6.5% to 9.5% seen once. In this sample, this clonotype turned up many times. This CDR3 comprises 17 residues. J gave up 4 bases and V 4 bases, and 9 bases lay outside the gene matches. Per germline, CDR1 SNHLY and CDR2 FYNNEI. This sample's time point: sample taken at primary tumor resection. Without sorting, whole RNA was sequenced from tumor, nontumor lung or frozen PBMC.

Sample: PBMCs, taken at surgery. The chain recombines TRBV2 with TRBJ2-5; the match to TRBD2 covers 13 bases. This clonotype was sampled from a male donor with early-stage non-small cell lung cancer. The CDR3 protein is CASSGGLAGEWGETQYF. The CDR3 nucleotides are TGTGCCAGCAGTGGTGGACTAGCGGGAGAGTGGGGAGAGACCCAGTACTTC.